These 7 T cell receptor beta chains came from one sample sequenced in a study of cytomegalovirus exposure and HLA in healthy donors. Using immunoSEQ multiplex PCR, the repertoire was profiled, and TCRdb retains in-frame clones only, with some absent. Counted here are approximately 140,000 clones, about 91% occurring once; the ten biggest clones make up 7% to 9%. Sequencing was carried out using PBMCs. These receptors were obtained from a woman aged 18-35 years in good health and CMV-seropositive.

The chain carries TRBV9 and TRBJ2-5; 15 bases align to TRBD2. With 3 bases clipped from V and 4 bases from J, the junction kept 1 base outside the gene matches. Germline V CDR1 and CDR2: SGDLS, YYNGEE. The CDR3 runs to 15 residues. CDR3 region: CASSAGLAGGETQYF. CDR3 in DNA: TGTGCCAGCAGCGCGGGACTAGCGGGAGGAGAGACCCAGTACTTC.

The chain couples TRBV5-6 to TRBJ2-3, with D maybe TRBD2 (5 bases). The ends were cut back, 3 bases at V and 4 bases at J, with 12 bases in the middle. The CDR3 is made up of 14 amino acids. The germline gives CDR1 SGHDT, CDR2 YYEEEE. The CDR3 sequence is CASSSFRGPDTQYF. DNA of the CDR3: TGTGCCAGCAGCTCGTTTCGGGGTCCAGATACGCAGTATTTT. Full variable domain (remainder filled in from reference TRBV5-6 and TRBJ2-3): DAGVTQSPTHLIKTRGQQVTLRCSPKSGHDTVSWYQQALGQGPQFIFQYYEEEERQRGNFPDRFSGHQFPNYSSELNVNALLLGDSALYLCASSSFRGPDTQYFGPGTRLTVL.

The chain has TRBV13 and TRBJ2-3, with TRBD2 identical over 7 bases. CDR1 and CDR2 from the germline V gene are PRHDT and FYEKMQ (reference sequence). J was trimmed by 5 bases and V by 1 base; bases with no gene match: 9. The CDR3 runs 16 residues. CDR3: CASSLASGIGQDTQYF. CDR3 in DNA: TGTGCCAGCAGCTTAGCTAGCGGCATCGGGCAAGATACGCAGTATTTT.

In this sample, this clone turned up once. The V and J genes are TRBV7-6 and TRBJ1-2, with 9 bases aligning to TRBD1. The CDR3 sequence is 15 residues long. Per germline, CDR1 SGHVS and CDR2 FNYEAQ. V shed 4 bases and J 7 bases; nucleotides not matched to a gene: 10. Here the CDR3 reads CASSSGTGRASGYTF. The CDR3 region has the DNA TGTGCCAGCAGCTCCGGGACAGGGAGGGCGAGTGGCTACACCTTC.

This clone was recorded only once. J is TRBJ2-2 and V is TRBV5-1, with a possible D match to TRBD2 (6 bases). The ends were cut back, 4 bases at V and 8 bases at J, with 21 bases in the middle. Germline loops: CDR1 SGHRS, CDR2 YFSETQ. The length of the CDR3 is 16 residues. The CDR3 coding sequence is TGCGCCAGCAGCCCCCAGTGGCGGGGCATACCAGGGGAGCTGTTTTTT. Translation gives CASSPQWRGIPGELFF. The complete variable domain, with remaining parts taken from reference TRBV5-1 and TRBJ2-2, reads KAGVTQTPRYLIKTRGQQVTLSCSPISGHRSVSWYQQTPGQGLQFLFEYFSETQRNKGNFPGRFSGRQFSNSRSEMNVSTLELGDSALYLCASSPQWRGIPGELFFGEGSRLTVL.

V is TRBV19 and J is TRBJ1-2, with 7 bases lining up with TRBD1. After removal of 3 bases from V and 5 bases from J, the junction contained 9 bases not matched to a gene. Germline loops: CDR1 LNHDA, CDR2 SQIVND (reference sequence). CDR3 length: 15 amino acids. The CDR3 sequence: CASSINAGGLYGYTF. DNA for the CDR3: TGTGCCAGTAGTATTAATGCAGGGGGATTGTATGGCTACACCTTC.

A remark on this clone: The identical CDR3 is also encoded by other nucleotide sequences in the sample. The gene calls are TRBV5-1 and TRBJ1-1, with 8 bases matching TRBD1. The CDR3 contains 15 residues. The V segment lost 0 bases and the J segment 1 base; nucleotides outside the gene matches: 2. Germline V gene data show CDR1 as SGHRS and CDR2 as YFSETQ. CDR3 bases: TGCGCCAGCAGCTTGGGAGGGACAGGGAACACTGAAGCTTTCTTT. Amino acid sequence: CASSLGGTGNTEAFF.